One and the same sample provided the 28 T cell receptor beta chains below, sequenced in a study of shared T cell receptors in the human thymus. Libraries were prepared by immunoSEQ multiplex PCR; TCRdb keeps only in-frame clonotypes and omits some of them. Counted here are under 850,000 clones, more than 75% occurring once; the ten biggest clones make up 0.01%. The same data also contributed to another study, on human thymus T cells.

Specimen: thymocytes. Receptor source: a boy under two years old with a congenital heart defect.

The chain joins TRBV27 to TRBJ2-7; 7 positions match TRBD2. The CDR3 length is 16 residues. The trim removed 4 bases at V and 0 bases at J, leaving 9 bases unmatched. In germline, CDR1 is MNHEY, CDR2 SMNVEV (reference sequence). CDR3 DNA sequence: TGTGCCAGCAGTTCAACCTCGGGGGGTCACTCCTACGAGCAGTACTTC. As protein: CASSSTSGGHSYEQYF.

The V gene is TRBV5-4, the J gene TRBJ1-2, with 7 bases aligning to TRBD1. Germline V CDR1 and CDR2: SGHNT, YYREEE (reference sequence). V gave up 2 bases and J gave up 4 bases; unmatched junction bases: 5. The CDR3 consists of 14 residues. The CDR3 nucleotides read TGTGCCAGCAGCTTCCGAGGGGGCTCCTATGGCTACACCTTC. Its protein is CASSFRGGSYGYTF. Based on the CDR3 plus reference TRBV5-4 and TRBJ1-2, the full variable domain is ETGVTQSPTHLIKTRGQQVTLRCSSQSGHNTVSWYQQALGQGPQFIFQYYREEENGRGNFPPRFSGLQFPNYSSELNVNALELDDSALYLCASSFRGGSYGYTFGSGTRLTVV.

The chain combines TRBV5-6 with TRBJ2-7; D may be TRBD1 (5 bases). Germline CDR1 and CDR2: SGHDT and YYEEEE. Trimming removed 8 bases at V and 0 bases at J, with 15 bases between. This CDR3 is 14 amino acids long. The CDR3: CASKLSDTSYEQYF. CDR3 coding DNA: TGTGCCAGTAAGCTGTCGGACACCTCCTACGAGCAGTACTTC.

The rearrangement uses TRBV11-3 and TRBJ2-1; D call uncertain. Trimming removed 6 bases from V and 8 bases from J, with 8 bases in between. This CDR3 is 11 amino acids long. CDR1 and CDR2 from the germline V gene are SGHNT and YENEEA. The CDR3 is CASSTPDEQFF. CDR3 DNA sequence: TGTGCCAGCAGTACTCCGGATGAGCAGTTCTTC. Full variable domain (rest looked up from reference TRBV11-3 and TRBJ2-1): EAGVVQSPRYKIIEKKQPVAFWCNPISGHNTLYWYLQNLGQGPELLIRYENEEAVDDSQLPKDRFSAERLKGVDSTLKIQPAELGDSAVYLCASSTPDEQFFGPGTRLTVL.

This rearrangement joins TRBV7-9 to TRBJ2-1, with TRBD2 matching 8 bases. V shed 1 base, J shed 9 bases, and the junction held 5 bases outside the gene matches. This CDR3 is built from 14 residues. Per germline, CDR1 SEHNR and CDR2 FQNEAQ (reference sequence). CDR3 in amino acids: CASSLGGGRSEQFF. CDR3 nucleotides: TGTGCCAGCAGCTTAGGGGGCGGGAGGTCTGAGCAGTTCTTC. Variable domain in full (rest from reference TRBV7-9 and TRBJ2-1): DTGVSQNPRHKITKRGQNVTFRCDPISEHNRLYWYRQTLGQGPEFLTYFQNEAQLEKSRLLSDRFSAERPKGSFSTLEIQRTEQGDSAMYLCASSLGGGRSEQFFGPGTRLTVL.

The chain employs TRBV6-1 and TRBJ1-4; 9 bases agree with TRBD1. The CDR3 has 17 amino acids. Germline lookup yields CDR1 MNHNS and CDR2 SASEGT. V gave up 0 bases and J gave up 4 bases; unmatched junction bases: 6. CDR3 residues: CASSEARRDRDNEKLFF. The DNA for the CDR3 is TGTGCCAGCAGTGAAGCACGAAGGGACAGGGATAATGAAAAACTGTTTTTT.

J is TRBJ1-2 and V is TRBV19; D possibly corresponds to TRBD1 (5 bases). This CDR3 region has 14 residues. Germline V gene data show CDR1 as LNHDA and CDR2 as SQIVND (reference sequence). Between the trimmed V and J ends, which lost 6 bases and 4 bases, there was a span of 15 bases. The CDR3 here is CASSTSAGLYGYTF. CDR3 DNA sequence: TGTGCCAGTAGCACCTCCGCAGGGCTCTATGGCTACACCTTC.

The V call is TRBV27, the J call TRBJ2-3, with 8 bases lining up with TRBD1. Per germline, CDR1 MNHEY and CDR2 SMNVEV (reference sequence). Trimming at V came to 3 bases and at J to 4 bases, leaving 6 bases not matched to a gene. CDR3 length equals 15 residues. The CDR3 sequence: CASSFRGLAADTQYF. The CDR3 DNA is TGTGCCAGCAGTTTCAGGGGGCTGGCTGCAGATACGCAGTATTTT.

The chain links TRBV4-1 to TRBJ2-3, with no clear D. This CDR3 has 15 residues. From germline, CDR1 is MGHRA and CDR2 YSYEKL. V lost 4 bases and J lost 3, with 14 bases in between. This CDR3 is CASSLNTGRTDTQYF. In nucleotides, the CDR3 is TGCGCCAGCAGCCTAAACACGGGTCGGACAGATACGCAGTATTTT.

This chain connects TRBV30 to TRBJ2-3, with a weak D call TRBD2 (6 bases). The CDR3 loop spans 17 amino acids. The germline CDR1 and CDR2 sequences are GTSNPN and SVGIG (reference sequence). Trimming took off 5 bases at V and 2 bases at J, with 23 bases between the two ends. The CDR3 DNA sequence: TGTGCCTGGTGCTTTCCGGGACTCGAGAATTCCACAGATACGCAGTATTTT. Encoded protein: CAWCFPGLENSTDTQYF. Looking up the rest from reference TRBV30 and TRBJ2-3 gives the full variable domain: SQTIHQWPATLVQPVGSPLSLECTVEGTSNPNLYWYRQAAGRGLQLLFYSVGIGQISSEVPQNLSASRPQDRQFILSSKKLLLSDSGFYLCAWCFPGLENSTDTQYFGPGTRLTVL.

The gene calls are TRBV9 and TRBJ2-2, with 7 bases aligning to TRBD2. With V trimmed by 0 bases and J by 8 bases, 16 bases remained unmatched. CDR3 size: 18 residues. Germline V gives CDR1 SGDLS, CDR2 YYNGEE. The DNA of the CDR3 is TGTGCCAGCAGCGTAGGTCCGGGAAGCGGGAATCTCACGGGGGAGCTGTTTTTT. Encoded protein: CASSVGPGSGNLTGELFF.

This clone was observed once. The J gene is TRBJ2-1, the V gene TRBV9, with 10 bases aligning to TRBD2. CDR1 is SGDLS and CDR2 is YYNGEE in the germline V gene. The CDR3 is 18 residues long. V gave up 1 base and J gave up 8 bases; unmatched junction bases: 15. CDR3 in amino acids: CASSVLPSGSGNWDEQFF. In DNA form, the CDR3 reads TGTGCCAGCAGCGTATTACCTAGCGGGAGTGGGAACTGGGATGAGCAGTTCTTC.

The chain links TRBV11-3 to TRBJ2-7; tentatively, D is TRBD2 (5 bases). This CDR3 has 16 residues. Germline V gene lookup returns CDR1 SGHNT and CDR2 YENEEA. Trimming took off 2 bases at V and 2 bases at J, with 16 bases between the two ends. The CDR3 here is CASSLLGGQKTYEQYF. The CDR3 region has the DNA TGTGCCAGCAGCTTATTGGGCGGGCAGAAAACCTACGAGCAGTACTTC. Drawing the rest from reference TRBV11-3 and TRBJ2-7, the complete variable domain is EAGVVQSPRYKIIEKKQPVAFWCNPISGHNTLYWYLQNLGQGPELLIRYENEEAVDDSQLPKDRFSAERLKGVDSTLKIQPAELGDSAVYLCASSLLGGQKTYEQYFGPGTRLTVT.

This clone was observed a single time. The CDR3: CASGPRFYEQYF. The CDR3 DNA sequence: TGTGCCAGCGGCCCGCGGTTCTACGAGCAGTACTTC. This chain uses TRBV27 with TRBJ2-7; D is undetermined. V shed 8 bases and J shed 3 bases, with 11 bases lying between them. Germline lookup yields CDR1 MNHEY and CDR2 SMNVEV (reference sequence). CDR3 length: 12 residues.

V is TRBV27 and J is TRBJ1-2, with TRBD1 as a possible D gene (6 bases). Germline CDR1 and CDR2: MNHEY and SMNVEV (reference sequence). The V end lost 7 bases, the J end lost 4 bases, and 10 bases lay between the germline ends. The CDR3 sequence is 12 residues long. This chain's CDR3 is CASKGGAYGYTF. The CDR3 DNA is TGTGCCAGCAAAGGGGGGGCCTATGGCTACACCTTC.

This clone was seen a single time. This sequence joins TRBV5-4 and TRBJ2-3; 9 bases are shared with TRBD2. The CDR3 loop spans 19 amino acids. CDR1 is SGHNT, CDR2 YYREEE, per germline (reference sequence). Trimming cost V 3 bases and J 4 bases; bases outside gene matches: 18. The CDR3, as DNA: TGTGCCAGCAGCTCGCCCCTGTTGCGGGAGGGCCGTGGGGCAGATACGCAGTATTTT. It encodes CASSSPLLREGRGADTQYF.

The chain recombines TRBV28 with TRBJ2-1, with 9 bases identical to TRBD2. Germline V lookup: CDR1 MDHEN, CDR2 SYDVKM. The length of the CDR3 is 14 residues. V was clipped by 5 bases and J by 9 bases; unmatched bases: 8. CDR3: CASSAETSGCEQFF. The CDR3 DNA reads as TGTGCCAGCAGTGCTGAGACTAGCGGTTGTGAGCAGTTCTTC.

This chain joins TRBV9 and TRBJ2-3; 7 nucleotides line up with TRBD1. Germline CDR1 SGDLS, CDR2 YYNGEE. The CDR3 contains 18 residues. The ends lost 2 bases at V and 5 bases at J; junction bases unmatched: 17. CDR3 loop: CASSVQGVGRPGIDTQYF. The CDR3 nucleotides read TGTGCCAGCAGCGTCCAGGGGGTGGGTCGCCCGGGGATAGATACGCAGTATTTT. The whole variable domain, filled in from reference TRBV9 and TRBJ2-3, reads DSGVTQTPKHLITATGQRVTLRCSPRSGDLSVYWYQQSLDQGLQFLIQYYNGEERAKGNILERFSAQQFPDLHSELNLSSLELGDSALYFCASSVQGVGRPGIDTQYFGPGTRLTVL.

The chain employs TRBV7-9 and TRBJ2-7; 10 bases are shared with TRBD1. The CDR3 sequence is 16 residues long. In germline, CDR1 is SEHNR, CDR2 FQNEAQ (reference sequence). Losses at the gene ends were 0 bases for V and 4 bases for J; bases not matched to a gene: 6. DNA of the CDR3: TGTGCCAGCAGCTTAGCTCGACAGGGGGCGGTTTACGAGCAGTACTTC. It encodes CASSLARQGAVYEQYF.

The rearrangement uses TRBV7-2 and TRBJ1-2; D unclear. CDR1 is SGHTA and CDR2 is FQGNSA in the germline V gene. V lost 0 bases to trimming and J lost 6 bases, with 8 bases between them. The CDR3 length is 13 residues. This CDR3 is CASSLATADGYTF. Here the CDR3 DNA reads TGTGCCAGCAGCTTAGCCACAGCGGATGGCTACACCTTC.

This chain's CDR3 is CASSDSKRERQFF. In nucleotides, the CDR3 is TGTGCCAGCAGTGACTCGAAGCGGGAGAGGCAGTTCTTC. This chain uses TRBV6-4 with TRBJ2-1, with TRBD2 identical over 8 bases. V was pared by 0 bases and J by 12 bases, with 4 bases of the junction left unmatched. Germline CDR1 MRHNA, CDR2 SNTAGT. The length of the CDR3 is 13 residues.

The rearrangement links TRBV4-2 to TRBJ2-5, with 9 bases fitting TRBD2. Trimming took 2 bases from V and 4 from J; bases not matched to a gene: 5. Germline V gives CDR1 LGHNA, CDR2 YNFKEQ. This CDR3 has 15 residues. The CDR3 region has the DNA TGTGCCAGCAGCCAACCCGGGACTAGCTTAGAGACCCAGTACTTC. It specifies CASSQPGTSLETQYF.

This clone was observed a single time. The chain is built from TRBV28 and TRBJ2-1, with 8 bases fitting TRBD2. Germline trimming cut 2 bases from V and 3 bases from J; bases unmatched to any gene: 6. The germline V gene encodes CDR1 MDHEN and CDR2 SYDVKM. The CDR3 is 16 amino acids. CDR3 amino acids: CASSLGREGCYNEQFF. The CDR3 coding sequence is TGTGCCAGCAGTTTAGGACGGGAGGGCTGCTACAATGAGCAGTTCTTC.

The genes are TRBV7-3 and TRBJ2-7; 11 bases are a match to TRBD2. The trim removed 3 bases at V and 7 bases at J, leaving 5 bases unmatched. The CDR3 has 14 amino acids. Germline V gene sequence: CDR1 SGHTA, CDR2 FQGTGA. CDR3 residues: CASSLGLAESEQYF. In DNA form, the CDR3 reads TGTGCCAGCAGCTTGGGACTAGCGGAATCAGAGCAGTACTTC.

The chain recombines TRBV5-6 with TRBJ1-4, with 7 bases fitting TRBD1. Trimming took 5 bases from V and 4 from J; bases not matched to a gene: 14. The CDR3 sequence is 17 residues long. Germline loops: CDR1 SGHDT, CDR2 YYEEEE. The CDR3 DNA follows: TGTGCCAGCAGTTTTGACAGGGCAACCATCCATAATGAAAAACTGTTTTTT. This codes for CASSFDRATIHNEKLFF.

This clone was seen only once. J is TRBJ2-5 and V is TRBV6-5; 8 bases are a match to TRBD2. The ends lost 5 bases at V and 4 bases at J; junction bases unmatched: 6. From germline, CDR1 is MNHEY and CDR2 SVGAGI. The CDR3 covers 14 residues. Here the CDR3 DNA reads TGTGCCAGCAGTCACGGGGGGGTCCCAGAGACCCAGTACTTC. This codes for CASSHGGVPETQYF.

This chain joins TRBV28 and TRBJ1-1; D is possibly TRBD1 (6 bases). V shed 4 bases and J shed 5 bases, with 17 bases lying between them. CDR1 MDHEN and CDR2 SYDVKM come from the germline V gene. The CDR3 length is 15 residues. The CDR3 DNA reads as TGTGCCAGCAGTTATAGGGGGGGACCTCGTACTGAAGCTTTCTTT. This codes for CASSYRGGPRTEAFF. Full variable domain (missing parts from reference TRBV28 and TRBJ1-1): DVKVTQSSRYLVKRTGEKVFLECVQDMDHENMFWYRQDPGLGLRLIYFSYDVKMKEKGDIPEGYSVSREKKERFSLILESASTNQTSMYLCASSYRGGPRTEAFFGQGTRLTVV.

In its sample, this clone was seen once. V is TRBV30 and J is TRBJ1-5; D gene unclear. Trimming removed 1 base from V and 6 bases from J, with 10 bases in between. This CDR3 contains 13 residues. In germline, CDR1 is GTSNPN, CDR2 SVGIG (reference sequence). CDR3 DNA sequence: TGTGCCTGGAGTGCCGGGTGGAGTCAGCCCCAGCATTTT. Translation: CAWSAGWSQPQHF.